This T cell receptor (beta chain) was identified during a study of blood T cell repertoires in COVID-19. Germline assignment: CDR1 SNHLY and CDR2 FYNNEI. V shed 4 bases, J shed 5 bases, and the junction held 10 bases outside the gene matches. CDR3 length equals 17 residues. Assay used: immunoSEQ multiplex PCR; TCRdb lists only in-frame clones, some missing. Of about 300,000 clones in the sample, about nine tenths were seen once. This receptor was identified in a woman aged 40-49 years who had recovered from COVID-19. The genes are TRBV2 and TRBJ2-5, with 13 positions matching TRBD2. The sample comprised PBMCs or T cells enriched from blood (not recorded which). The CDR3 is CASSGDRTSGSGETQYF. The CDR3 coding sequence is TGTGCCAGCAGTGGAGATAGGACTAGCGGGAGTGGCGAGACCCAGTACTTC.